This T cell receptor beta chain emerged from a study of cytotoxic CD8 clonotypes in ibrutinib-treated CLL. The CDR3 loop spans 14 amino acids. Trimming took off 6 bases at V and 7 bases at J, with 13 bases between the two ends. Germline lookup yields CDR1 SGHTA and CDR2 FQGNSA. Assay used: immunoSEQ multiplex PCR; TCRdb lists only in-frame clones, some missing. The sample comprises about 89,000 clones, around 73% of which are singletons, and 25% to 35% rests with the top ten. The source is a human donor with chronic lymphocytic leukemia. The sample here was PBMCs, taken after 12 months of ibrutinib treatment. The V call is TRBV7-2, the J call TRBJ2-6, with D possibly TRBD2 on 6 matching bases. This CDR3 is CASRLAGQANVLTF. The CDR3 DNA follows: TGTGCCAGCAGGCTTGCGGGGCAAGCCAACGTCCTGACTTTC. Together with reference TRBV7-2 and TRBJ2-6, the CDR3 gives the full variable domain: GAGVSQSPSNKVTEKGKDVELRCDPISGHTALYWYRQSLGQGLEFLIYFQGNSAPDKSGLPSDRFSAERTGGSVSTLTIQRTQQEDSAVYLCASRLAGQANVLTFGAGSRLTVL.